The 2 T cell receptor beta chains in this list originate from one sample, sequenced in a study of blood T cell repertoires in COVID-19. The data were produced by immunoSEQ multiplex PCR, yet TCRdb's version contains in-frame clones alone and is incomplete. Among about 100,000 clones listed, approximately 80% were seen once. The sample was peripheral blood. The receptor set was obtained from a man in his 70s with acute or convalescent COVID-19.

The CDR3, as DNA: TGTGCCAGCAGCCAAGTACTAGAGACCCAGTACTTC. It translates to CASSQVLETQYF. V is TRBV14 and J is TRBJ2-5; D is ambiguous. V lost 1 base to trimming and J lost 4 bases, with 4 bases between them. The CDR3 is made up of 12 amino acids. Germline CDR1 is SGHDN and CDR2 is FVKESK.

The J gene is TRBJ2-1, the V gene TRBV7-9; D unclear. This CDR3 contains 12 residues. CDR1 is SEHNR and CDR2 is FQNEAQ in the germline V gene (reference sequence). Trimming pared 3 bases from V and 3 bases from J, leaving 3 bases between. The CDR3 DNA reads TGTGCCAGCAGCTTCAGCTACAATGAGCAGTTCTTC. It codes for CASSFSYNEQFF.